The text below deals with one T cell receptor (beta chain). This specimen comes from a study of T cell responses to AZD1222 COVID-19 vaccine. Only in-frame clones appear in the TCRdb table, and some are missing; sequencing was by immunoSEQ multiplex PCR. This repertoire shows some 120,000 clones, 88% found once; its top ten account for around 6.1%. There are 13 residues in the CDR3. Germline CDR1 reads KGHSY; CDR2 reads FQNENV. V was cut by 2 bases and J by 6 bases, with 10 bases left in between. The sequencing here drew on peripheral blood, taken on day 0 of AZD1222 vaccination. This receptor was taken from an adult in good health. The chain links TRBV16 to TRBJ1-2; D may be TRBD1 (6 bases). CDR3 residues: CASSQIGDNGYTF. The CDR3 DNA reads as TGTGCCAGCAGCCAAATCGGGGACAATGGCTACACCTTC. The whole variable domain, filled in from reference TRBV16 and TRBJ1-2, reads GEEVAQTPKHLVRGEGQKAKLYCAPIKGHSYVFWYQQVLKNEFKFLISFQNENVFDETGMPKERFSAKCLPNSPCSLEIQATKLEDSAVYFCASSQIGDNGYTFGSGTRLTVV.